Here is one T cell receptor beta chain with its context. The CDR3 consists of 15 residues. CDR1 DFQATT and CDR2 SNEGSKA come from the germline V gene (reference sequence). Via MiXCR, TCRdb re-called the 5' RACE reads, giving one row per CDR3 protein. Among about 270,000 distinct CDR3 sequences listed, 15% to 20% were seen once. These data belong to a study of T-cell memory formation after mild COVID-19. The specimen sequenced was PBMCs or a T cell subset sorted from them (not recorded which). V usage is TRBV20-1 and J usage is TRBJ2-6; no clear D. The sequence derives from a man aged 18 to 30 who had mild COVID-19 (a few samples of this study predate the infection). Cell type and time point are not known. The CDR3 protein is CSAHGLISGANVLTF. CDR3 DNA sequence: TGCAGCGCTCATGGCCTGATCTCTGGGGCCAACGTCCTGACTTTC.